One and the same sample provided the 8 T cell receptor beta chains below, sequenced in a study of cytomegalovirus exposure and HLA in healthy donors. Primers: 60 Vbeta forward and 13 Jbeta reverse. Profiling relied on immunoSEQ multiplex PCR, and the TCRdb table lists in-frame clones only, not all of them. The table records roughly 130,000 clones, around 84% of them present only once. Sequencing was carried out using PBMCs. The receptors stem from a woman between 18 and 29 years old in good health and CMV-seropositive.

The V call is TRBV2, the J call TRBJ1-6; D is possibly TRBD1 (6 bases). Trimming cost V 2 bases and J 1 base, with 9 bases left between them. The germline V gene encodes CDR1 SNHLY and CDR2 FYNNEI. CDR3 length: 16 amino acids. The CDR3 sequence is CASSETGSSYNSPLHF. CDR3 nucleotides: TGTGCCAGCAGTGAAACAGGGAGTTCCTATAATTCACCCCTCCACTTT.

This chain links TRBV11-2 with TRBJ2-7; a weak D match, TRBD2 (6 bases). The CDR3 spans 14 residues. Trimming removed 3 bases at V and 4 bases at J, with 13 bases between. Germline V gives CDR1 SGHAT, CDR2 FQNNGV. The DNA of the CDR3 is TGTGCCAGCAGCTTCGGGGGACCGGCGTACGAGCAGTACTTC. Translated: CASSFGGPAYEQYF. Full variable domain (rest looked up from reference TRBV11-2 and TRBJ2-7): EAGVAQSPRYKIIEKRQSVAFWCNPISGHATLYWYQQILGQGPKLLIQFQNNGVVDDSQLPKDRFSAERLKGVDSTLKIQPAKLEDSAVYLCASSFGGPAYEQYFGPGTRLTVT.

The chain is built from TRBV2 and TRBJ1-6; perhaps TRBD1 as D (6 bases). Deletions cut 6 bases from V and 0 bases from J, with 15 bases between. CDR1 and CDR2 from the germline V gene are SNHLY and FYNNEI. The CDR3 spans 17 residues. DNA of the CDR3: TGTGCCAGCAGCAAAGCTGGACAGCGCTCCTATAATTCACCCCTCCACTTT. It encodes CASSKAGQRSYNSPLHF.

V is TRBV7-6 and J is TRBJ2-7; TRBD1 might be the D (6 bases). Trimming removed 5 bases at V and 3 bases at J, with 17 bases between. Germline V lookup: CDR1 SGHVS, CDR2 FNYEAQ. CDR3 length equals 15 residues. CDR3 bases: TGTGCCAGCAGCCTGGACAGAGAGCAATACTACGAGCAGTACTTC. Protein: CASSLDREQYYEQYF.

This chain connects TRBV28 to TRBJ2-7, with D possibly matching TRBD2 (6 bases). Trimming pared 6 bases from V and 5 bases from J, leaving 20 bases between. From germline, CDR1 is MDHEN and CDR2 SYDVKM. This CDR3 is built from 15 residues. The CDR3 coding sequence is TGTGCCAGCAGCACCGGCGGGGCAGCCACAGACGAGCAGTACTTC. It encodes CASSTGGAATDEQYF.

This chain links TRBV5-1 with TRBJ1-6; D unresolved. The CDR3 covers 19 residues. Germline CDR1 and CDR2: SGHRS and YFSETQ. V lost 2 bases and J lost 3, with 21 bases in between. The CDR3 nucleotides read TGCGCCAGCAGCTTTAAACCTACTATTCTTCAAGACTATAATTCACCCCTCCACTTT. It specifies CASSFKPTILQDYNSPLHF.

This chain links TRBV28 with TRBJ2-7; tentatively, D is TRBD1 (5 bases). Deletions cut 2 bases from V and 6 bases from J, with 14 bases between. There are 14 residues in the CDR3. Germline V gene sequence: CDR1 MDHEN, CDR2 SYDVKM. The CDR3: CASSLNGRVSEQYF. The CDR3 DNA is TGTGCCAGCAGTTTAAATGGCAGGGTGAGCGAGCAGTACTTC.

The chain is built from TRBV19 and TRBJ2-5; D might be TRBD2 (6 bases). The germline V gene has CDR1 LNHDA and CDR2 SQIVND (reference sequence). The CDR3 length is 13 residues. The V end was cut by 10 bases, the J end by 5 bases, with 17 bases between. As DNA, the CDR3 is TGTGCCACCGGGACTGGAGGGGACGAGACCCAGTACTTC. It is translated as CATGTGGDETQYF.